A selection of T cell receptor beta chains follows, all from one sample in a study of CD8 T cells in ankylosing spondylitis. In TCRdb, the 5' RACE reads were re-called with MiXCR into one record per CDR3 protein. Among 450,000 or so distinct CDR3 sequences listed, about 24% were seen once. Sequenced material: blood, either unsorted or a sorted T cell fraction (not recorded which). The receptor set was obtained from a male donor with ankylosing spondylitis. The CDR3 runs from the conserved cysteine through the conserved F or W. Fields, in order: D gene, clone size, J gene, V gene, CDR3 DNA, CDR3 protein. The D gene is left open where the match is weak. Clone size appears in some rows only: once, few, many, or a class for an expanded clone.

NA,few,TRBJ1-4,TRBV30,TGTGCCTGGAGTAGGTCAACTAATGAAAAACTGTTTTTT,CAWSRSTNEKLFF
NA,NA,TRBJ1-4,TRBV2,TGTGCCAGCAGGCTAACAGGGTCTAGCGAAAAACTGTTTTTT,CASRLTGSSEKLFF
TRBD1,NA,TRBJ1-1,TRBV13,TGTGCCAGCAGCTTACGGGACAGCCCTGAAGCTTTCTTT,CASSLRDSPEAFF
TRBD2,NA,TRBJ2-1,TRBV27,TGTGCCAGCAGGCGGGAGGGTTCTCTCTCCTACAATGAGCAGTTCTTC,CASRREGSLSYNEQFF
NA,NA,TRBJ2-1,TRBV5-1,TGCGCCAGCAGCACGGGACTCTCTTATGAGCAGTTCTTC,CASSTGLSYEQFF
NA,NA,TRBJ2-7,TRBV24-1,TGTGCCACCAGTGATCCCTTTGGCGAGCAGTACTTC,CATSDPFGEQYF
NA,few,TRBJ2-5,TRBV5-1,TGCGCCAGCAGCTTGGTTGAGGGCCTTGAGACCCAGTACTTC,CASSLVEGLETQYF
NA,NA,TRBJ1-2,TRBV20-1,TGCAGTGCTCCAGGCTTCAGCAACTATGGCTACACCTTC,CSAPGFSNYGYTF
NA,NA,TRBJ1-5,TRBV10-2,TGCGCCAGCAGTGAGTCAGTTGAGCAGCCCCAGCATTTT,CASSESVEQPQHF
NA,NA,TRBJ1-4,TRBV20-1,TGCAGTGCTATAGGCTGGAGGGGGGCCGGGGATGAAAAACTGTTTTTT,CSAIGWRGAGDEKLFF
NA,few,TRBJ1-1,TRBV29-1,TGCAGCGTCCGATACATGAACACTGAAGCTTTCTTT,CSVRYMNTEAFF
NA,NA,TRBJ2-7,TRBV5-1,TGCGCCAGCAGCAAGGACGGCTACGAGCAGTACTTC,CASSKDGYEQYF
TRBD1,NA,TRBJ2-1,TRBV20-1,TGCAGTGCCGGGACAGGGGTGGGCAATGAGCAGTTCTTC,CSAGTGVGNEQFF
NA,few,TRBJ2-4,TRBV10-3,TGTGCCATCAGTGAGTCGAATTTCCCCGGGACAGCCAAAAACATTCAGTACTTC,CAISESNFPGTAKNIQYF
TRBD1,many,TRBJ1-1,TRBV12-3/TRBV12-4,TGTGCCAGCAGTCCCGACAGGGTTCGGGCTGAAGCTTTCTTT,CASSPDRVRAEAFF
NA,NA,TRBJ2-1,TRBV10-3,TGTGCCATCAGTTCCCCGGGCAATGAGCAGTTCTTC,CAISSPGNEQFF
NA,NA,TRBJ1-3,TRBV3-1,TGTGCCAGCAGCCACCCCTGGGGCACCAACTCTGGAAACACCATATATTTT,CASSHPWGTNSGNTIYF
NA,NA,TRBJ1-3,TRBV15,TGTGCCACCAGCGATGGAGACAGCTATAACACCATATATTTT,CATSDGDSYNTIYF
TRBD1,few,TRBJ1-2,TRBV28,TGTGCCAGCAGCCTAACAGGGGTATATTATGGCTACACCTTC,CASSLTGVYYGYTF
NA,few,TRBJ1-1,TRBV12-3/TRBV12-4,TGTGCCAGCAGTTTTCGGGCTTCCAAGCGTGAAGCTTTCTTT,CASSFRASKREAFF
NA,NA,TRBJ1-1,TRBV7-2,TGTGCCAGCAGCTTGACTGCAGGGGAGGGTGAAGCTTTCTTT,CASSLTAGEGEAFF
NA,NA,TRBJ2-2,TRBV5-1,TGCGCCAGCAGCTTGGGTTTAGCGGAGACAACCGGGGAGCTGTTTTTT,CASSLGLAETTGELFF